These T cell receptor beta chains were read from a single sample in a study of blood T cell repertoires in COVID-19. TCRdb's copy holds only in-frame clones and misses some; the assay was immunoSEQ multiplex PCR. Of approximately 40,000 clones listed, 75% to 95% are singletons. Sequenced material: peripheral blood. Receptors originate from a woman aged 80 or over with acute or convalescent COVID-19. The conserved cysteine and the conserved F or W are not part of the CDR3 here. The D gene is left open where the match is weak.

NA	TRBJ2-3	TRBV5-1	ASSLGGTSTDTQY
TRBD1	TRBJ1-4	TRBV6-6	ASSYVTGGAEKLF
TRBD1	TRBJ1-1	TRBV6-5	ASILRGREAF
TRBD1	TRBJ2-7	TRBV29-1	SVEDQGTGRAYEQY
NA	TRBJ1-3	TRBV4-2	ASRRIPSGPRGKGNTIY
NA	TRBJ2-5	TRBV5-5	ASRSLRAEETQY
NA	TRBJ2-6	TRBV30	AWEKRAAGANVLT
NA	TRBJ2-5	TRBV28	ASSPDYREETQY
NA	TRBJ1-6	TRBV5-4	ASSALGGMGFSPLH
TRBD2	TRBJ2-5	TRBV11-2	ASSWGLAAETQY
TRBD1	TRBJ2-5	TRBV15	ATSRATGQETQY
NA	TRBJ1-2	TRBV2	ASTRIQGYGYT
TRBD1	TRBJ2-6	TRBV6-5	ATDRGAGANVLT
TRBD1	TRBJ1-1	TRBV9	ASGQGGYGTEAF
NA	TRBJ1-6	TRBV3-1/TRBV3-2	ASSLKGIGDLH
NA	TRBJ1-2	TRBV19	ASSILGREANYGYT
NA	TRBJ1-1	TRBV29-1	SVSLSAEAF
NA	TRBJ1-1	TRBV6-2/TRBV6-3	ASSWTVNTEAF
NA	TRBJ1-2	TRBV5-1	ASSPGRDTYGYT